Presented here are 18 T cell receptor beta chains from one specimen sequenced in a study of post-analysis software for immune sequencing data. Unique molecular identifiers had been added to the TCR beta cDNA libraries. TCRdb analysed the PCR reads with MiXCR anew, one entry per CDR3 protein. Of 750,000 to 950,000 distinct CDR3 sequences listed, roughly 50% are singletons. What these receptors recognize is not known. Study outcomes and limitations: In patients, a few TRBV segments were more frequent than in controls, with TRBV5-6, TRBV5-1 and TRBV20-1 among them.

The source material was blood. The source is a girl between 5 and 17 years old with multiple sclerosis.

This chain joins TRBV14 and TRBJ2-7; D remains ambiguous. The J call may be in error: the DNA end matches TRBJ2-5 better. The CDR3 sequence is 13 residues long. Germline assignment: CDR1 SGHDN and CDR2 FVKESK. For the CDR3, the DNA is TGTGCCAGCAGCCAAGATTTGATGGAGACCCAGTACTTC. The encoded protein is CASSQDLMETQYF.

Here the CDR3 reads CASSTDETQYF. CDR3 nucleotide sequence: TGTGCCAGCAGTACGGACGAGACCCAGTACTTC. The chain carries TRBV6-5 and TRBJ2-5; the D is unclear. Germline CDR1 reads MNHEY; CDR2 reads SVGAGI. V dropped 5 bases and J dropped 5 bases, with 6 bases sitting between them. This CDR3 has 11 residues.

V and J are TRBV29-1 and TRBJ2-3; 8 bases agree with TRBD2. The germline CDR1 and CDR2 sequences are SQVTM and ANQGSEA. With 3 bases clipped from V and 5 bases from J, the junction kept 7 bases outside the gene matches. This CDR3 comprises 14 residues. As DNA, the CDR3 is TGCAGCGTTGAGATAGCGGGATTCCGAGATACGCAGTATTTT. Translating gives CSVEIAGFRDTQYF.

This clonotype turned up a few times. V gene TRBV29-1 combines with J gene TRBJ2-7; TRBD1 is a possible D gene (5 bases). Germline CDR1 reads SQVTM; CDR2 reads ANQGSEA. Trimming removed 0 bases from V and 2 bases from J, with 11 bases in between. CDR3 length equals 14 residues. For the CDR3, the DNA is TGCAGCGTTGAAGATGGGGCCAGGGCCTACGAGCAGTACTTC. It is translated as CSVEDGARAYEQYF.

The J gene is TRBJ2-1, the V gene TRBV5-1; 10 positions agree with TRBD2. J lost 10 bases, V lost 4 bases, and 8 bases had no gene match. Germline CDR1 SGHRS, CDR2 YFSETQ. This CDR3 is 14 amino acids long. The CDR3 is CASSLAGDVYEQFF. In DNA form, the CDR3 reads TGCGCCAGCAGCCTAGCGGGAGATGTATACGAGCAGTTCTTC. Filled out from reference TRBV5-1 and TRBJ2-1, the complete variable domain reads KAGVTQTPRYLIKTRGQQVTLSCSPISGHRSVSWYQQTPGQGLQFLFEYFSETQRNKGNFPGRFSGRQFSNSRSEMNVSTLELGDSALYLCASSLAGDVYEQFFGPGTRLTVL.

This chain connects TRBV10-2 to TRBJ2-7, with TRBD1 matching 8 bases. This CDR3 comprises 14 residues. V shed 6 bases and J 2 bases; nucleotides not matched to a gene: 6. Germline V lookup: CDR1 WSHSY, CDR2 SAAADI. The CDR3 sequence is CASRRTGTPYEQYF. Written as DNA, the CDR3 is TGCGCCAGCAGGAGGACAGGGACCCCCTACGAGCAGTACTTC.

The chain links TRBV14 to TRBJ2-7; the D is unclear. There are 14 residues in the CDR3. Per germline, CDR1 SGHDN and CDR2 FVKESK. V was pared by 1 base and J by 3 bases, with 10 bases between. The chain's CDR3 is CASSQGLVCYEQYF. The CDR3 coding sequence is TGTGCCAGCAGCCAAGGGTTAGTCTGCTACGAGCAGTACTTC.

V is TRBV11-2 and J is TRBJ2-1; possible D gene TRBD2, 7 bases. The V gene's germline CDR1 is SGHAT and CDR2 FQNNGV. This CDR3 region has 15 residues. V was trimmed by 5 bases and J by 2 bases, leaving 13 bases between them. The DNA of the CDR3 is TGTGCCAGCAGCCAATCGGGGGGCCCCTACAATGAGCAGTTCTTC. This encodes CASSQSGGPYNEQFF.

The rearrangement uses TRBV24-1 and TRBJ1-5; D is possibly TRBD1 (6 bases). The ends were cut back, 9 bases at V and 4 bases at J, with 21 bases in the middle. The germline V gene encodes CDR1 KGHDR and CDR2 SFDVKD. The CDR3 totals 16 residues. The CDR3 is CATFARGTPWNQPQHF. CDR3 nucleotide sequence: TGTGCCACCTTCGCCCGGGGGACACCTTGGAATCAGCCCCAGCATTTT.

This sequence joins TRBV20-1 and TRBJ2-5, with 7 bases matching TRBD2. The CDR3 runs 15 residues. After removal of 0 bases from V and 1 base from J, the junction contained 5 bases not matched to a gene. The germline V gene encodes CDR1 DFQATT and CDR2 SNEGSKA (reference sequence). CDR3 sequence: CSARDRTRPQETQYF. The CDR3 nucleotides are TGCAGTGCTAGAGACCGGACTAGGCCCCAAGAGACCCAGTACTTC.

The chain combines TRBV5-1 with TRBJ2-4; tentative D call: TRBD1 (5 bases). Trimming stripped 0 bases from V and 13 bases from J, with 11 bases between. Germline V gene lookup returns CDR1 SGHRS and CDR2 YFSETQ. There are 12 residues in the CDR3. The DNA of the CDR3 is TGCGCCAGCAGCTTGGAACCAGGGAAGCAGTACTTC. Translating it yields CASSLEPGKQYF.

This clonotype was observed a few times. The chain employs TRBV29-1 and TRBJ1-2; D not resolved. This CDR3 is 11 amino acids long. The V end lost 2 bases, the J end lost 6 bases, and 7 bases lay between the germline ends. From germline, CDR1 is SQVTM and CDR2 ANQGSEA. This CDR3 is CSVEKFDGYTF. In DNA, the CDR3 is TGCAGCGTTGAAAAGTTCGATGGCTACACCTTC.

The rearrangement joins TRBV7-2 to TRBJ2-7; 12 nucleotides agree with TRBD2. In germline, CDR1 is SGHTA, CDR2 FQGNSA. The CDR3 has 14 amino acids. Trimming cost V 5 bases and J 7 bases; bases outside gene matches: 6. The CDR3, as DNA: TGTGCCAGCAGCCCGACTAGCGGGGGCCGGGAGCAGTACTTC. It specifies CASSPTSGGREQYF.

The chain links TRBV9 to TRBJ1-1; D is unresolved. The CDR3 has 14 residues. The germline gives CDR1 SGDLS, CDR2 YYNGEE. V shed 4 bases and J shed 8 bases, with 18 bases lying between them. The CDR3, as DNA: TGTGCCAGCAGCCTAGAGATCAGAGGGAGGGAAGCTTTCTTT. Translated: CASSLEIRGREAFF.

This sequence joins TRBV27 and TRBJ2-7; 8 nucleotides align to TRBD2. CDR3 length equals 16 residues. CDR1 and CDR2 from the germline V gene are MNHEY and SMNVEV (reference sequence). V dropped 5 bases and J dropped 6; count of bases not matched to a gene: 15. CDR3 region: CASSKISGGPTFEQYF. As DNA, the CDR3 is TGTGCCAGCAGTAAAATCTCGGGAGGGCCCACTTTCGAGCAGTACTTC.

The CDR3 coding sequence is TGCAGCGTTGTGGTGGGGGACCGGGGTTACGAGCAGTACTTC. Protein sequence: CSVVVGDRGYEQYF. This chain joins TRBV29-1 and TRBJ2-7; D may correspond to TRBD1 or TRBD2 (5 bases each). V was pared by 4 bases and J by 4 bases, with 17 bases between. CDR1 and CDR2 (germline): SQVTM, ANQGSEA. There are 14 residues in the CDR3.

The V and J genes are TRBV9 and TRBJ2-5; no clear D gene. The end of the DNA is better explained by TRBJ2-7, so the J call may be wrong. This CDR3 is built from 14 residues. Germline CDR1 reads SGDLS; CDR2 reads YYNGEE. The CDR3 DNA reads TGTGCCAGCAGCGTAGGATCCTCAGCCAACGAGCAGTACTTC. Residues: CASSVGSSANEQYF.

The chain is built from TRBV20-1 and TRBJ2-1; D assignment may be TRBD1 or TRBD2 (5 bases each). With 1 base removed from V and 0 bases from J, the gap between germline ends came to 22 bases. Germline V gene data show CDR1 as DFQATT and CDR2 as SNEGSKA (reference sequence). The CDR3 is 19 residues long. CDR3 in DNA: TGCAGTGCTAGAGGGGGGTCATTCCTCCCCCTAGTCTCCTACAATGAGCAGTTCTTC. This sequence encodes CSARGGSFLPLVSYNEQFF.